The source of this T cell receptor (beta chain) is a study of cytomegalovirus exposure and HLA in healthy donors. Germline CDR1 reads SGHRS; CDR2 reads YFSETQ. There are 14 residues in the CDR3. Trimming took 5 bases from V and 4 from J; bases not matched to a gene: 6. 60 Vbeta and 13 Jbeta primers were used in PCR. Data came from immunoSEQ multiplex PCR; TCRdb stores just in-frame clones and leaves some out. The sample contains about 110,000 clones, about 80% of which appear only once. The receptor comes from a woman in her sixties or seventies in good health and CMV-seropositive. The chain uses TRBV5-1 and TRBJ1-2; TRBD1 aligns across 9 bases. The sample taken for sequencing was PBMCs. The CDR3 DNA reads as TGCGCCAGCAGATGGGGACAGGGCACCTATGGCTACACCTTC. It is translated as CASRWGQGTYGYTF.